These 32 T cell receptor beta chains share one sample of origin, sequenced in a study of CD8+CD57+ T cells in acquired aplastic anemia. The use of genomic DNA as template underpinned the TCR beta VDJ and CDR3 profiling. Each CDR3 protein is one row after TCRdb ran MiXCR on the reads. The table includes 100,000 to 150,000 distinct CDR3 sequences, about 48% detected once. The sample was sorted CD4+, CD8+, or CD8+CD57+ T cells (not recorded which) from PBMCs. The receptors were sampled from a human donor in good health, serving as a control.

This chain uses TRBV29-1 with TRBJ1-2; 9 bases fit TRBD1. Germline V lookup: CDR1 SQVTM, CDR2 ANQGSEA. This CDR3 spans 14 amino acids. After removal of 4 bases from V and 3 bases from J, the junction contained 6 bases not matched to a gene. For the CDR3, the DNA is TGCAGCGTTGGCCTACAGGGGGCTGACTATGGCTACACCTTC. This gives the protein CSVGLQGADYGYTF.

This clonotype has a count of ten or more. The genes are TRBV7-9 and TRBJ1-2, with a tentative D call TRBD1 (5 bases). Germline V lookup: CDR1 SEHNR, CDR2 FQNEAQ (reference sequence). The CDR3 is 17 amino acids. With 5 bases removed from V and 3 bases from J, the gap between germline ends came to 22 bases. CDR3 DNA: TGTGCCAGCAGCCCGCTTGGTGAGACAGCGGGATACTATGGCTACACCTTC. Its protein is CASSPLGETAGYYGYTF.

The table lists this clonotype with a count of one. One end of the junction fails to match germline, which may point to a read error. The genes are TRBV2 and TRBJ2-7; TRBD1 agrees at 11 bases. Germline assignment: CDR1 SNHLY and CDR2 FYNNEI. This CDR3 has 15 residues. The CDR3 bases are TGTGCCAGCAGAGCAAGGACAGGGGGCCCCTGCGAGCAGCACTTC. Amino acids: CASRARTGGPCEQHF.

In this sample, this clonotype turned up many times. This chain uses TRBV12-3 or TRBV12-4 with TRBJ1-2, with TRBD1 identical over 7 bases. This CDR3 has 13 residues. V was clipped by 6 bases and J by 3 bases; unmatched bases: 4. The CDR3 loop reads CASSRDRDYGYTF. CDR3 nucleotide sequence: TGTGCCAGCAGCCGAGACAGGGACTATGGCTACACCTTC.

This clonotype showed up many times. The chain joins TRBV5-1 to TRBJ2-5; the match to TRBD2 covers 13 bases. The CDR3 is 17 amino acids. The germline gives CDR1 SGHRS, CDR2 YFSETQ. V dropped 3 bases and J dropped 2; count of bases not matched to a gene: 7. The CDR3 nucleotides are TGCGCCAGCAGCTCGGGACTAGCGGGGAGGGGTCAAGAGACCCAGTACTTC. It codes for CASSSGLAGRGQETQYF. Supplemented by reference TRBV5-1 and TRBJ2-5, the full variable domain reads KAGVTQTPRYLIKTRGQQVTLSCSPISGHRSVSWYQQTPGQGLQFLFEYFSETQRNKGNFPGRFSGRQFSNSRSEMNVSTLELGDSALYLCASSSGLAGRGQETQYFGPGTRLLVL.

A remark on this clonotype: This may arise from a read error, as a much more abundant clone is one base away. This chain uses TRBV5-4 with TRBJ2-7, with D tentatively TRBD1 or TRBD2 (5 bases each). The CDR3 sequence is 20 residues long. Germline values: CDR1 SGHNT, CDR2 YYREEE (reference sequence). CDR3 in amino acids: CAGSLVAPWMLGVLGYEQYF. The CDR3 DNA reads as TGTGCCGGCAGCTTGGTGGCTCCTTGGATGTTGGGGGTATTAGGCTACGAGCAGTACTTC.

This rearrangement joins TRBV20-1 to TRBJ1-6; possible D gene TRBD1, 5 bases. Germline V gene sequence: CDR1 DFQATT, CDR2 SNEGSKA (reference sequence). This CDR3 region has 14 residues. Trimming took off 8 bases at V and 10 bases at J, with 21 bases between the two ends. The CDR3 region is CSLARTGGVSPLHF. As DNA, the CDR3 is TGCAGTTTAGCGCGAACAGGAGGTGTATCACCCCTCCACTTT.

The CDR3 DNA is TGTGCCAGCAGTGAAACCGGGGAAAGATCACCCCTCCACTTT. Its translation: CASSETGERSPLHF. This chain joins TRBV2 and TRBJ1-6; no clear D gene. V was cut by 2 bases and J by 10 bases, with 12 bases left in between. The CDR3 has 14 residues. Germline CDR1 reads SNHLY; CDR2 reads FYNNEI.

There are a few counts of this clonotype. The chain joins TRBV7-9 to TRBJ1-6, with D perhaps TRBD1 (5 bases). The CDR3 sequence is 14 residues long. V shed 5 bases and J shed 8 bases, with 13 bases lying between them. Germline lookup yields CDR1 SEHNR and CDR2 FQNEAQ (reference sequence). CDR3 sequence reads: CASSAQVADSPLHF. The CDR3 region has the DNA TGTGCCAGCAGCGCACAGGTAGCGGATTCACCCCTCCACTTT. The entire variable domain, with the rest obtained from reference TRBV7-9 and TRBJ1-6, is as follows: DTGVSQNPRHKITKRGQNVTFRCDPISEHNRLYWYRQTLGQGPEFLTYFQNEAQLEKSRLLSDRFSAERPKGSFSTLEIQRTEQGDSAMYLCASSAQVADSPLHFGNGTRLTVT.

This clonotype occurred many times. The chain couples TRBV5-1 to TRBJ1-1, with D tentatively TRBD1 (6 bases). CDR3 length: 15 amino acids. The germline CDR1 and CDR2 sequences are SGHRS and YFSETQ. The V gene lost 2 bases and the J gene lost 4 bases, with 15 bases spanning the gap. The CDR3 loop is CASSLEQGFFTEAFF. As DNA, the CDR3 is TGCGCCAGCAGCTTAGAACAGGGATTCTTCACTGAAGCTTTCTTT. Combining the CDR3 with reference TRBV5-1 and TRBJ1-1 gives the whole variable domain KAGVTQTPRYLIKTRGQQVTLSCSPISGHRSVSWYQQTPGQGLQFLFEYFSETQRNKGNFPGRFSGRQFSNSRSEMNVSTLELGDSALYLCASSLEQGFFTEAFFGQGTRLTVV.

Ten or more counts support this clonotype. V usage is TRBV19 and J usage is TRBJ1-4; 12 bases match TRBD1. Germline loops: CDR1 LNHDA, CDR2 SQIVND (reference sequence). This CDR3 contains 14 residues. With 8 bases clipped from V and 7 bases from J, the junction kept 5 bases outside the gene matches. CDR3 in DNA: TGTGCCAGTGGGGACAGGGGGCGCGGTGAAAAACTGTTTTTT. This encodes CASGDRGRGEKLFF.

This clonotype was recorded only once. V and J are TRBV19 and TRBJ1-5, with 8 bases matching TRBD1. The trim removed 6 bases at V and 4 bases at J, leaving 8 bases unmatched. The CDR3 is made up of 15 amino acids. Looked up from germline, CDR1 is LNHDA and CDR2 is SQIVND (reference sequence). The CDR3 reads CASSRGRGSNQPQHF. Written as DNA, the CDR3 is TGTGCCAGTAGCAGGGGGCGCGGGTCTAATCAGCCCCAGCATTTT. Filled out from reference TRBV19 and TRBJ1-5, the complete variable domain reads DGGITQSPKYLFRKEGQNVTLSCEQNLNHDAMYWYRQDPGQGLRLIYYSQIVNDFQKGDIAEGYSVSREKKESFPLTVTSAQKNPTAFYLCASSRGRGSNQPQHFGDGTRLSIL.

This chain links TRBV2 with TRBJ2-7; no firm D call. The germline V and J ends were trimmed by 5 bases and 3 bases, with 8 bases remaining between them. Germline V lookup: CDR1 SNHLY, CDR2 FYNNEI. The CDR3 is 12 residues long. The CDR3 nucleotides read TGTGCCAGCAGTTTGTTGGACTACGAGCAGTACTTC. It specifies CASSLLDYEQYF.

This clonotype was observed many times. DNA for the CDR3: TGTGCCAGCGTTCTTCAGGGGGCAAGGGTTGGCACTGAAGCTTTCTTT. Translating it yields CASVLQGARVGTEAFF. The chain recombines TRBV7-8 with TRBJ1-1, with 8 nucleotides matching TRBD1. Germline lookup yields CDR1 SGHVS and CDR2 FQNEAQ. The CDR3 totals 16 residues. V lost 8 bases and J lost 4; bases outside the gene matches: 15.

This clonotype turned up a few times. The rearrangement joins TRBV24-1 to TRBJ1-4; D not certain. Germline V lookup: CDR1 KGHDR, CDR2 SFDVKD. There are 14 residues in the CDR3. Trimming removed 3 bases at V and 8 bases at J, with 12 bases between. The CDR3 reads CATSDPSVGEKLFF. CDR3 in DNA: TGTGCCACCAGTGATCCCTCGGTCGGGGAAAAACTGTTTTTT.

This clonotype was recorded many times. The chain joins TRBV7-8 to TRBJ2-3; 7 positions match TRBD2. The junction had 13 bases not matched to a gene; V was cut back by 5 bases and J by 2 bases. Per germline, CDR1 SGHVS and CDR2 FQNEAQ. CDR3 length: 17 amino acids. CDR3 DNA sequence: TGTGCCAGCAGCCAGACACCACTAGCGAGCCCCACAGATACGCAGTATTTT. Its protein product is CASSQTPLASPTDTQYF. Full variable domain (outside the CDR3, taken from reference TRBV7-8 and TRBJ2-3): GAGVSQSPRYKVAKRGQDVALRCDPISGHVSLFWYQQALGQGPEFLTYFQNEAQLDKSGLPSDRFFAERPEGSVSTLKIQRTQQEDSAVYLCASSQTPLASPTDTQYFGPGTRLTVL.

This clonotype showed up just a few times. One junction end disagrees with the germline gene, perhaps due to a read error. The chain employs TRBV19 and TRBJ2-3; D tentatively reads TRBD1 or TRBD2 (5 bases each). The CDR3 sequence is 15 residues long. Germline V gene lookup returns CDR1 LNHDA and CDR2 SQIVND (reference sequence). CDR3 sequence reads: CASSVEGRGTDTQYF. Here the CDR3 DNA reads TGTGCCAGTAGTGTAGAGGGGCGGGGCACAGATACGCAGTATTTT.

This clonotype was seen repeatedly, ten times or more. V gene TRBV20-1 combines with J gene TRBJ2-2; maybe TRBD1 (6 bases). The CDR3 sequence is 14 residues long. Germline values: CDR1 DFQATT, CDR2 SNEGSKA (reference sequence). Trimming removed 5 bases from V and 0 bases from J, with 10 bases in between. The CDR3 sequence: CSAGGQTNTGELFF. CDR3 nucleotide sequence: TGCAGTGCTGGAGGACAGACGAACACCGGGGAGCTGTTTTTT.

The sample holds a few counts of this clonotype. This CDR3 is CASSFGEQETQYF. The CDR3 nucleotides read TGTGCCAGCAGTTTCGGAGAGCAAGAGACCCAGTACTTC. The rearrangement joins TRBV25-1 to TRBJ2-5; unclear D gene. This CDR3 is built from 13 residues. CDR1 and CDR2 (germline): MGHDK, SYGVNS. Deletions cut 5 bases from V and 2 bases from J, with 9 bases between.

The V call is TRBV7-8, the J call TRBJ1-2, with a possible D match to TRBD1 (5 bases). The germline gives CDR1 SGHVS, CDR2 FQNEAQ. This CDR3 has 14 amino acids. V shed 2 bases and J shed 2 bases, with 9 bases lying between them. This chain's CDR3 is CASSLLGDNYGYTF. The CDR3 DNA sequence: TGTGCCAGCAGCTTATTGGGGGACAACTATGGCTACACCTTC.

V gene TRBV7-8 combines with J gene TRBJ2-5; TRBD2 matches at 11 bases. This CDR3 has 16 residues. Germline CDR1 SGHVS, CDR2 FQNEAQ. The J segment lost 3 bases and the V segment lost 4 bases, leaving 7 bases of the junction unmatched. The CDR3 DNA sequence: TGTGCCAGCAGCTCGGTTAGCGGGGGGGTAGAAGAGACCCAGTACTTC. Translated: CASSSVSGGVEETQYF.

This clonotype was recorded many times. V and J are TRBV5-1 and TRBJ1-6; TRBD1 matches 11 bases. This CDR3 region has 18 residues. V dropped 0 bases and J dropped 5; count of bases not matched to a gene: 7. Germline CDR1 reads SGHRS; CDR2 reads YFSETQ. The CDR3 here is CASSLARVGQGDNSPLHF. Written as DNA, the CDR3 is TGCGCCAGCAGCTTGGCCCGGGTGGGACAGGGGGATAATTCACCCCTCCACTTT.

This clonotype was detected a few times. Here the CDR3 omits its conserved ending phenylalanine or tryptophan, so a read error is the likely source. The rearrangement links TRBV20-1 to TRBJ2-7; D gene ambiguous. Germline values: CDR1 DFQATT, CDR2 SNEGSKA (reference sequence). This CDR3 is built from 12 residues. The CDR3 loop is CGASGRNYEQYL. CDR3 nucleotide sequence: TGCGGTGCTAGTGGTCGTAACTACGAGCAGTACCTC.

The CDR3 sequence is CASSLSAGEINEQFF. CDR3 DNA sequence: TGTGCCAGCAGCTTATCAGCGGGGGAGATCAATGAGCAGTTCTTC. The chain joins TRBV11-2 to TRBJ2-1; 8 bases agree with TRBD2. V was clipped by 2 bases and J by 6 bases; unmatched bases: 6. The CDR3 runs to 15 residues. The V gene's germline CDR1 is SGHAT and CDR2 FQNNGV.

Comment on this clonotype: Likely a read error: the CDR3 ends without its conserved phenylalanine or tryptophan. The CDR3 is CASTAGVGGSEQYL. In nucleotides, the CDR3 is TGTGCCAGCACCGCTGGGGTCGGGGGATCCGAGCAGTACCTC. The rearrangement joins TRBV2 to TRBJ2-7; D perhaps matches TRBD2 (6 bases). V was trimmed by 7 bases and J by 6 bases, leaving 19 bases between them. CDR1 and CDR2 from the germline V gene are SNHLY and FYNNEI. This CDR3 contains 14 residues.

Ten or more counts support this clonotype. V and J are TRBV6-1 and TRBJ1-2, with D uncertain. The CDR3 consists of 13 residues. Germline-derived CDR1 and CDR2 are MNHNS and SASEGT. Trimming took 6 bases from V and 2 from J, leaving 10 bases between them. The CDR3, as DNA: TGTGCCAGCAGCTCAACAGAGAACTATGGCTACACCTTC. Its protein product is CASSSTENYGYTF.

This clonotype was detected ten times or more. This sequence joins TRBV19 and TRBJ2-5; maybe TRBD2 (6 bases). The CDR3 runs to 15 residues. V lost 4 bases, J lost 5 bases, and 17 bases lay in between. Germline V gives CDR1 LNHDA, CDR2 SQIVND (reference sequence). The CDR3 reads CASSTSFGGWETQYF. The CDR3 coding sequence is TGTGCCAGTAGTACTTCCTTCGGAGGGTGGGAGACCCAGTACTTC.

The rearrangement uses TRBV19 and TRBJ2-7; 8 nucleotides agree with TRBD1. The CDR3 runs to 16 residues. Germline V gives CDR1 LNHDA, CDR2 SQIVND (reference sequence). V lost 3 bases to trimming and J lost 4 bases; unmatched junction nucleotides: 11. For the CDR3, the DNA is TGTGCCAGTAGTATTACCGGACAGGGACCAAGTTACGAGCAGTACTTC. This codes for CASSITGQGPSYEQYF.

This clonotype was seen repeatedly, ten times or more. This chain links TRBV5-1 with TRBJ2-7; 11 bases are a match to TRBD1. J lost 5 bases, V lost 0 bases, and 7 bases had no gene match. The germline CDR1 and CDR2 sequences are SGHRS and YFSETQ. The CDR3 length is 16 residues. CDR3 residues: CASSLASGTGGNEQYF. The CDR3, as DNA: TGCGCCAGCAGCTTGGCGTCCGGGACAGGGGGGAACGAGCAGTACTTC.

The gene calls are TRBV7-2 and TRBJ2-3, with D hard to call. Trimming cost V 2 bases and J 6 bases, with 6 bases left between them. Germline assignment: CDR1 SGHTA and CDR2 FQGNSA. This CDR3 spans 12 amino acids. CDR3 sequence (DNA): TGTGCCAGCAGCTTACGCAAGGATACGCAGTATTTT. Amino acids: CASSLRKDTQYF.

Comments on this clonotype: This may stem from a read error, because a much larger clone lies one nucleotide away. The chain has TRBV4-3 and TRBJ1-1; 11 nucleotides agree with TRBD1. The CDR3 sequence is 16 residues long. From germline, CDR1 is LGHNA and CDR2 YSLEER. CDR3 in DNA: TGCGCCGGCAGCCAGGACAGGGGGCCTATGAACACTGAAGCTTTCTTT. Protein sequence: CAGSQDRGPMNTEAFF.

On this clonotype: The conserved phenylalanine or tryptophan normally closing the CDR3 is absent here, so this likely arose from a read error. The CDR3, as DNA: TGTGCCAGCAGGCGTCCCGGGACAAGGGACCCCAATGAGCAGTTCCTC. This gives the protein CASRRPGTRDPNEQFL. V gene TRBV10-3 combines with J gene TRBJ2-1; TRBD1 is a possible D gene (6 bases). Germline CDR1 is ENHRY and CDR2 is SYGVKD. The CDR3 extends over 16 amino acids. With 10 bases removed from V and 6 bases from J, the gap between germline ends came to 25 bases.